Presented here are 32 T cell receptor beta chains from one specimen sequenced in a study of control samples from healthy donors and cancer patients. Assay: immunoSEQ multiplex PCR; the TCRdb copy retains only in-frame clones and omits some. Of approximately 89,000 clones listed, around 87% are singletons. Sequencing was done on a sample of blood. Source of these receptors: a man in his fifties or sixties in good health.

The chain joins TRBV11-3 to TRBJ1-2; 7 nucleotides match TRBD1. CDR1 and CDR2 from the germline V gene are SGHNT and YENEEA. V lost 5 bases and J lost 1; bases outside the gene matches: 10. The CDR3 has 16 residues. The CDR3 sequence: CASSPPGTAYNYGYTF. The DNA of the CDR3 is TGTGCCAGCAGCCCCCCTGGGACAGCTTATAACTATGGCTACACCTTC.

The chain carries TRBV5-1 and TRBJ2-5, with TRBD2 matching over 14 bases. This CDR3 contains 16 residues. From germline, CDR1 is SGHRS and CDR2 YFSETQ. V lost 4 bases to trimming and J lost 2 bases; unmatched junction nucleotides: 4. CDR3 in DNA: TGCGCCAGCAGCGTTGGGACTAGCGGGGGACAAGAGACCCAGTACTTC. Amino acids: CASSVGTSGGQETQYF.

The CDR3 loop reads CASSFGPSNNSPLHF. The CDR3 DNA follows: TGTGCCAGCAGCTTCGGGCCCTCCAACAATTCACCCCTCCACTTT. The V call is TRBV7-8, the J call TRBJ1-6, with D hard to call. CDR3 length equals 15 residues. In germline, CDR1 is SGHVS, CDR2 FQNEAQ. V gave up 3 bases and J gave up 7 bases, with 13 bases separating them.

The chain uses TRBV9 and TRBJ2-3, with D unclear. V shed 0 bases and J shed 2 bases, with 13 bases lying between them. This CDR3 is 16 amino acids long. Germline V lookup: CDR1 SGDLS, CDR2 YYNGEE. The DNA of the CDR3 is TGTGCCAGCAGCGTAGAGGGCAGGCCCTACACAGATACGCAGTATTTT. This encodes CASSVEGRPYTDTQYF. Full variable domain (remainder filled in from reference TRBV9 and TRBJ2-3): DSGVTQTPKHLITATGQRVTLRCSPRSGDLSVYWYQQSLDQGLQFLIQYYNGEERAKGNILERFSAQQFPDLHSELNLSSLELGDSALYFCASSVEGRPYTDTQYFGPGTRLTVL.

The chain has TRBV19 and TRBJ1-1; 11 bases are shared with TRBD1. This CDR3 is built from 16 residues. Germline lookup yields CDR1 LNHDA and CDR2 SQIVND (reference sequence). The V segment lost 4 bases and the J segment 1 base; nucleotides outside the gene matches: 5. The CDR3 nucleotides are TGTGCCAGTAGTACAGGACAGGGGGCCGGGAACACTGAAGCTTTCTTT. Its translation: CASSTGQGAGNTEAFF.

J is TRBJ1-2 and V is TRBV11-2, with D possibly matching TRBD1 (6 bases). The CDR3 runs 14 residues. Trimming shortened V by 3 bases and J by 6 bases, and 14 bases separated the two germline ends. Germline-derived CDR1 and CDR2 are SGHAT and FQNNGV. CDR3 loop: CASSLVGGRDGYTF. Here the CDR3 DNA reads TGTGCCAGCAGCTTGGTAGGGGGACGGGATGGCTACACCTTC.

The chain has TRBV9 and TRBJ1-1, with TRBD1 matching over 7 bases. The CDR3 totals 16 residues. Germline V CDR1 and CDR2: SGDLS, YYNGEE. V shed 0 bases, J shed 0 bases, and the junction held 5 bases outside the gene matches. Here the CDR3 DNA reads TGTGCCAGCAGCGTAGGGGGGACAGCCATGAACACTGAAGCTTTCTTT. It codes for CASSVGGTAMNTEAFF.

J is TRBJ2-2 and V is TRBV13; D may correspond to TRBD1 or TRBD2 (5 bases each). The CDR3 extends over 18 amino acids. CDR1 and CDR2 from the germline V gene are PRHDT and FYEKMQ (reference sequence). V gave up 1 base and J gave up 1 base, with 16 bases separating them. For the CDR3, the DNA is TGTGCCAGCAGCTTAGAGGGATGGGGGTCGGGGAACACCGGGGAGCTGTTTTTT. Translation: CASSLEGWGSGNTGELFF.

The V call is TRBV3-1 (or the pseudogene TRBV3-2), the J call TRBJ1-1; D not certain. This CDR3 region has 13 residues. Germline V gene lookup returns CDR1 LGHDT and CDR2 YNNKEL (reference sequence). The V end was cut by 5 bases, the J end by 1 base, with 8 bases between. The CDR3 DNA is TGTGCCAGCAGCTCTGCGAAGAACACTGAAGCTTTCTTT. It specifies CASSSAKNTEAFF.

For the CDR3, the DNA is TGTGCTAGTGGCCCCGATCAGCCCCAGCATTTT. Its translation: CASGPDQPQHF. V usage is TRBV12-5 and J usage is TRBJ1-5; D is uncertain. The CDR3 spans 11 residues. Germline V CDR1 and CDR2: LGHNT, FRNRAP. The ends were cut back, 6 bases at V and 5 bases at J, with 5 bases in the middle.

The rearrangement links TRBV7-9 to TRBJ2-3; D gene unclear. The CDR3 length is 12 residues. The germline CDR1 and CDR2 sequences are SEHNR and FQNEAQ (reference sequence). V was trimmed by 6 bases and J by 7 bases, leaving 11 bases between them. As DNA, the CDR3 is TGTGCCAGCAGACCCCCCCCAAATACGCAGTATTTT. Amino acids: CASRPPPNTQYF.

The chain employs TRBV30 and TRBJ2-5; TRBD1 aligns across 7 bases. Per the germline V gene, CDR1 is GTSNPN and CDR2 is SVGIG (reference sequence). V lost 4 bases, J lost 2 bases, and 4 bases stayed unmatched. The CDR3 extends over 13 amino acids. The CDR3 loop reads CAWTGGKQETQYF. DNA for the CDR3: TGTGCCTGGACAGGGGGAAAACAAGAGACCCAGTACTTC. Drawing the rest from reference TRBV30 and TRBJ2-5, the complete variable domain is SQTIHQWPATLVQPVGSPLSLECTVEGTSNPNLYWYRQAAGRGLQLLFYSVGIGQISSEVPQNLSASRPQDRQFILSSKKLLLSDSGFYLCAWTGGKQETQYFGPGTRLLVL.

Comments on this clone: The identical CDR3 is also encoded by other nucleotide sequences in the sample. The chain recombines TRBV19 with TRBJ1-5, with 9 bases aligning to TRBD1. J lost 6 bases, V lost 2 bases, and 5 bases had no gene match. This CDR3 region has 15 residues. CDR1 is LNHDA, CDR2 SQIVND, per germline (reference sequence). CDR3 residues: CASSIMGQGGQPQHF. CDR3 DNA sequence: TGTGCCAGTAGTATAATGGGACAGGGAGGTCAGCCCCAGCATTTT.

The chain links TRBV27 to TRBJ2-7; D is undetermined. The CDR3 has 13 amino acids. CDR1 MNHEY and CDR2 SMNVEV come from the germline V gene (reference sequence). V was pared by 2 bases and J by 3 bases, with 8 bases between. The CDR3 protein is CASSLDGNYEQYV. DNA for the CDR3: TGTGCCAGCAGTTTAGACGGAAACTACGAGCAGTACGTC.

Here the CDR3 DNA reads TGTGCCAGCTCATCGATACAGGGGCCGGGCTATGGCTACACCTTC. It specifies CASSSIQGPGYGYTF. This chain links TRBV18 with TRBJ1-2; TRBD1 matches 7 bases. There are 15 residues in the CDR3. V shed 5 bases, J shed 4 bases, and the junction held 10 bases outside the gene matches. CDR1 and CDR2 from the germline V gene are KGHSH and LQKENI. Combining the CDR3 with reference TRBV18 and TRBJ1-2 gives the whole variable domain NAGVMQNPRHLVRRRGQEARLRCSPMKGHSHVYWYRQLPEEGLKFMVYLQKENIIDESGMPKERFSAEFPKEGPSILRIQQVVRGDSAAYFCASSSIQGPGYGYTFGSGTRLTVV.

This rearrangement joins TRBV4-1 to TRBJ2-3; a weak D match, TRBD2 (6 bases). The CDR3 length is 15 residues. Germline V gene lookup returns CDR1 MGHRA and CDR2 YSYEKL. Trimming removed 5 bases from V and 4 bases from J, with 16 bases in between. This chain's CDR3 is CASSDLGLLPDTQYF. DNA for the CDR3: TGCGCCAGCAGCGACTTGGGACTTTTGCCAGATACGCAGTATTTT.

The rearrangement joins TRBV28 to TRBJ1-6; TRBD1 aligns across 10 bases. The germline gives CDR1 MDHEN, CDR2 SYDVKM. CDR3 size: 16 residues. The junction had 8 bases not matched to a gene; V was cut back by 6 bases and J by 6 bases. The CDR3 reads CASSPGTGAINSPLHF. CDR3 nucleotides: TGTGCCAGCAGCCCCGGGACAGGGGCCATTAATTCACCCCTCCACTTT.

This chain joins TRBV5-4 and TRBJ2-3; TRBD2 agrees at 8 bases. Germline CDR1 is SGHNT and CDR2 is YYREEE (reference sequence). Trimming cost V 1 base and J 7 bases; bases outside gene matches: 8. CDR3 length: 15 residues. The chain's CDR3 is CASSLTSGPGNTQYF. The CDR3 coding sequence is TGTGCCAGCAGCTTGACTAGCGGCCCGGGGAATACGCAGTATTTT.

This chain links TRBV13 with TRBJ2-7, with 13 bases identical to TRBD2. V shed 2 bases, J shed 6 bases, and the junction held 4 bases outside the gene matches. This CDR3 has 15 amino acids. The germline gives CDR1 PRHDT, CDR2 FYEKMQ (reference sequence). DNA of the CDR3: TGTGCCAGCAGCTTAAAAGGGACTAGCGGGACCGAGCAGTACTTC. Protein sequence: CASSLKGTSGTEQYF.

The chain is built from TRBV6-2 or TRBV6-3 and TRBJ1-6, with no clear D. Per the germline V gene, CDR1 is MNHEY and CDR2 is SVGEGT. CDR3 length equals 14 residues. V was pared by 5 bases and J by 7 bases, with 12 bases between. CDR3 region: CASSPLGVNSPLHF. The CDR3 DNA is TGTGCCAGCAGTCCCTTGGGAGTGAATTCACCCCTCCACTTT.

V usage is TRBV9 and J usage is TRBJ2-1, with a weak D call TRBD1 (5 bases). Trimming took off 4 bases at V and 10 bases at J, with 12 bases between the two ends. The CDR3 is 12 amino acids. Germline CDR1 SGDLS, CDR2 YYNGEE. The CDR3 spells CASSLSDTEQFF. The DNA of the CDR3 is TGTGCCAGCAGCCTCTCGGACACCGAGCAGTTCTTC.

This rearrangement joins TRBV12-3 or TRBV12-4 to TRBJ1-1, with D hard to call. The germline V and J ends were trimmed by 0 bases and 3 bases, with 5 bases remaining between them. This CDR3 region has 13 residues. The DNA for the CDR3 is TGTGCCAGCAGTTTAGCCCATGACACTGAAGCTTTCTTT. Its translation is CASSLAHDTEAFF.

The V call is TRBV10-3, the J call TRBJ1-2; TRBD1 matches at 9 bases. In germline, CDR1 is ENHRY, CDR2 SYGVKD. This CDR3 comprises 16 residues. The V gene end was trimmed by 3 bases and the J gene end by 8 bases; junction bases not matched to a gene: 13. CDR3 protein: CAISESSLQGAGGYTF. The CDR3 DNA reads TGTGCCATCAGTGAAAGTTCCCTACAGGGGGCGGGAGGCTACACCTTC.

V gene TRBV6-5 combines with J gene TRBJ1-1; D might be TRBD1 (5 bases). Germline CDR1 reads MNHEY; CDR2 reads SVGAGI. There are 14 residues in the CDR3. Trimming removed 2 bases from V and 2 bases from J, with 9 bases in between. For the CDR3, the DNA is TGTGCCAGCAGTTACGGACAACTTAACACTGAAGCTTTCTTT. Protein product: CASSYGQLNTEAFF.

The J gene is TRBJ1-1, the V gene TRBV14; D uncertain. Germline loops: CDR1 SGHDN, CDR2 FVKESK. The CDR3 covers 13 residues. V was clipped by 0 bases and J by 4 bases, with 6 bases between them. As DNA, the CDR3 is TGTGCCAGCAGCCAAGACTGGATCACTGAAGCTTTCTTT. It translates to CASSQDWITEAFF.

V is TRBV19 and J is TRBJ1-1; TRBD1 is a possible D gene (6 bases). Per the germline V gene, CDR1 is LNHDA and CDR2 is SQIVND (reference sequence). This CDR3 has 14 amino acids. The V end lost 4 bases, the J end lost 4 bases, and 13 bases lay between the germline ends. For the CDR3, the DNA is TGTGCCAGTAGTAACAGGGAAAGGCGCACTGAAGCTTTCTTT. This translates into CASSNRERRTEAFF.

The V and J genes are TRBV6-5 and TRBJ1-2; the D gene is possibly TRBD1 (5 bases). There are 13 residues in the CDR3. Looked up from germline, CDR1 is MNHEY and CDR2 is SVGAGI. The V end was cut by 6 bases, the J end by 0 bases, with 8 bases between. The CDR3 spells CASRGTTNYGYTF. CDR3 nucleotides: TGTGCCAGCAGGGGGACGACTAACTATGGCTACACCTTC.

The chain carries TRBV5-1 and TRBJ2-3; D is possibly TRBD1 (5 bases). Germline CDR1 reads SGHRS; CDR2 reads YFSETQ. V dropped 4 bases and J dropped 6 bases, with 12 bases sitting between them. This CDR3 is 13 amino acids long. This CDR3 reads CASSEPSGDTQYF. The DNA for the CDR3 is TGCGCCAGCAGCGAACCCTCAGGGGATACGCAGTATTTT.

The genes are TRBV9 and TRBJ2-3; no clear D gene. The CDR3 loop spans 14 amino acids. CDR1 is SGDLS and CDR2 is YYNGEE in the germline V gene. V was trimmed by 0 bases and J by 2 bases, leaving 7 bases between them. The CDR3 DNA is TGTGCCAGCAGCGTAGGACCAGCCACAGATACGCAGTATTTT. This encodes CASSVGPATDTQYF.

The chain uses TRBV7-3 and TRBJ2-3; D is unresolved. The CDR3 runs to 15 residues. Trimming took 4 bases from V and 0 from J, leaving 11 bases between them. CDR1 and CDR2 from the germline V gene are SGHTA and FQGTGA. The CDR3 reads CASSSTGGSTDTQYF. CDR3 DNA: TGTGCCAGCAGCTCTACCGGTGGGAGCACAGATACGCAGTATTTT.

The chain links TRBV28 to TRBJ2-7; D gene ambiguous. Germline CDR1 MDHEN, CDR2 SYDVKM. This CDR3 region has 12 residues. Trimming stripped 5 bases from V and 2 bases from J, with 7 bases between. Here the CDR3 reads CASSPSTYEQYF. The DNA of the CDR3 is TGTGCCAGCAGTCCTTCCACCTACGAGCAGTACTTC.

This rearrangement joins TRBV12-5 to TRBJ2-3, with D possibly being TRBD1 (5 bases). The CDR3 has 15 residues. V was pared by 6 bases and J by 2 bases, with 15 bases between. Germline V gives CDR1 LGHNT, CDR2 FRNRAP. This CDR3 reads CASGPGRGDTDTQYF. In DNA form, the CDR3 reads TGTGCTAGTGGCCCCGGTAGGGGCGACACAGATACGCAGTATTTT.